This T cell receptor beta chain was documented in a study of T-cell memory formation after mild COVID-19. From germline, CDR1 is SQVTM and CDR2 ANQGSEA. The V and J ends lost 6 bases and 4 bases, in that order; junction bases with no gene match: 4. The CDR3 runs to 13 residues. TCRdb ran MiXCR on the 5' RACE reads and lists one entry per CDR3 protein. Of about 270,000 distinct CDR3 sequences listed, roughly 18% are singletons. The sample comprised PBMCs or a T cell subset sorted from them (not recorded which). V usage is TRBV29-1 and J usage is TRBJ1-2; 11 positions match TRBD1. The sequence derives from a man aged 18 to 35 who had mild COVID-19 (a few samples of this study predate the infection). Cell type and time point are not known. The CDR3 DNA is TGCAGCGTAGGGACAGGGGGGACCTATGGCTACACCTTC. Translated, it gives CSVGTGGTYGYTF.